The sequence of this T cell receptor beta chain was determined in a study of T-cell reconstitution after alpha-beta-depleted transplantation in children. Unique molecular identifiers were incorporated during preparation of the TCRbeta library. TCRdb called the PCR reads again in MiXCR, with one record for every CDR3 protein. The sample has 150,000 to 200,000 distinct CDR3 sequences; roughly 15% are singletons. Germline loops: CDR1 SGHTA, CDR2 FQGTGA. The CDR3 is made up of 17 amino acids. V dropped 4 bases and J dropped 5; count of bases not matched to a gene: 16. The specimen comprised PBMCs from the stem cell graft donor, sampled from the stem cell graft. The V and J genes are TRBV7-3 and TRBJ2-5; the match to TRBD1 covers 7 bases. This clonotype was sampled from a human donor who donated a stem cell graft to a child with acute lymphoblastic leukemia. CDR3 loop: CASSSNGQVPPWETQYF. For the CDR3, the DNA is TGTGCCAGCAGCTCAAACGGACAGGTCCCTCCATGGGAGACCCAGTACTTC.